This T cell receptor beta chain was profiled in a study of neurological immune-mediated disorders. Study as a whole: Multiple sclerosis patients (n of about 35) included some 30 with relapsing-remitting and 3 with secondary progressive disease. The study's findings and limits: A possible signature was seen in one related-CDR3 cluster, into which phylogenetic grouping placed the repertoires of 18 of 34 multiple sclerosis patients.

cDNA was made by 5'RACE with 10-nucleotide random UMIs. From the 5' RACE reads, TCRdb called clonotypes with MiXCR, one entry per CDR3 protein. The sample includes about 48,000 distinct CDR3 sequences, around 1.9% seen only once; the top ten take around 2.2%. This clonotype was observed many times. Its target is not known. The study built unsorted libraries from 2 million PBMCs kept at -80 C. From germline, CDR1 is LGHDT and CDR2 YNNKEL (reference sequence). Trimming stripped 4 bases from V and 8 bases from J, with 9 bases between. The CDR3 has 13 amino acids. Sequences were obtained from PBMCs. The TCR sequence derives from a woman between 40 and 55 years old with multiple sclerosis. This sequence joins TRBV3-1 and TRBJ1-6, with a possible D match to TRBD1 (5 bases). The DNA for the CDR3 is TGTGCCAGCAGCCCCACCAGGGATTCACCCCTCCACTTT. Translating gives CASSPTRDSPLHF.